A selection of T cell receptor beta chains follows, all from one sample in a study of blood T cell repertoires in COVID-19. Data came from immunoSEQ multiplex PCR; TCRdb stores just in-frame clones and leaves some out. The table includes approximately 200,000 clones, 88% detected once. The sample taken for sequencing was peripheral blood. The receptors were sampled from a man aged 18 to 30 with active or convalescent COVID-19. CDR3s include the opening cysteine and the closing phenylalanine or tryptophan. A D gene is named only where the DNA matches it firmly. The size entry is marked missing in some rows and otherwise reads once, few, many or a size class.

few	TRBD2	TRBV10-3	TRBJ2-3	CAIKVGGRTDTQYF	TGTGCCATCAAGGTGGGAGGGCGCACAGATACGCAGTATTTT
.	.	TRBV14	TRBJ2-7	CASSPRAYEQYF	TGTGCCAGCAGCCCTCGAGCCTACGAGCAGTACTTC
.	TRBD2	TRBV15	TRBJ2-3	CATSRVAGARTDTQYF	TGTGCCACCAGCAGAGTAGCGGGAGCTCGTACAGATACGCAGTATTTT
.	.	TRBV7-2	TRBJ1-1	CASSLKGGTEAFF	TGTGCCAGCAGCTTAAAGGGGGGGACTGAAGCTTTCTTT
.	TRBD1	TRBV5-1	TRBJ1-2	CASSLSGGPYGYTF	TGCGCCAGCAGCTTGTCAGGGGGACCCTATGGCTACACCTTC
.	TRBD1	TRBV28	TRBJ1-1	CASSLLGTVGAFF	TGTGCCAGCAGTTTACTTGGGACAGTGGGGGCTTTCTTT
.	.	TRBV11-3	TRBJ2-2	CASSLSVEFANTGELFF	TGTGCCAGCAGCCTTAGCGTGGAATTTGCGAACACCGGGGAGCTGTTTTTT
.	TRBD1	TRBV29-1	TRBJ1-1	CSAHRGANTEAFF	TGCAGCGCTCACAGGGGCGCTAACACTGAAGCTTTCTTT
.	.	TRBV4-3	TRBJ1-1	CASSQEAVLSTEAFF	TGCGCCAGCAGCCAAGAGGCGGTCCTCAGCACTGAAGCTTTCTTT
.	TRBD2	TRBV5-1	TRBJ2-3	CASSLAWGSGTDTQYF	TGCGCCAGCAGCTTGGCTTGGGGTAGCGGGACAGATACGCAGTATTTT
.	TRBD2	TRBV9	TRBJ2-1	CASSVATSGRVTYNEQFF	TGTGCCAGCAGCGTAGCTACTAGCGGGAGAGTCACCTACAATGAGCAGTTCTTC
few	.	TRBV14	TRBJ2-7	CASSQILWTETYEQYF	TGTGCCAGCAGCCAGATCTTATGGACAGAAACTTACGAGCAGTACTTC
.	TRBD2	TRBV4-2	TRBJ2-3	CASSQIFPGLARGSDTQYF	TGTGCCAGCAGCCAAATTTTCCCGGGACTAGCAAGAGGGTCAGATACGCAGTATTTT
few	TRBD1	TRBV4-3	TRBJ1-5	CASSRSTGVNQPQHF	TGCGCCAGCAGCCGTTCGACAGGGGTCAATCAGCCCCAGCATTTT
.	TRBD2	TRBV5-1	TRBJ2-7	CASSPEGLASYEQYF	TGCGCCAGCAGTCCTGAAGGACTAGCGTCCTACGAGCAGTACTTC
.	TRBD2	TRBV5-1	TRBJ2-3	CASSLGTSGPTDTQYF	TGCGCCAGCAGCTTGGGAACTAGCGGACCCACAGATACGCAGTATTTT
.	TRBD2	TRBV5-6	TRBJ2-1	CASSLIAGGYNEQFF	TGTGCCAGCAGCTTAATAGCGGGAGGATACAATGAGCAGTTCTTC